This T cell receptor (beta chain) was sequenced during a study of blood T cells in healthy people across ages. Broader study findings: There were more naive CD4+ cells and higher diversity in long-lived donors than in aged donors.

With a J-beta primer mix and a sample-barcoded 5' primer, a second PCR ran 7 to 11 cycles. TCRdb called the 5' RACE reads again in MiXCR, with one record for every CDR3 protein. The data contain about 640,000 distinct CDR3 sequences, about 54% of them singletons. Worth noting for this clonotype: Its cognate antigen is unknown. Germline and junction disagree at one end, which may indicate a read error.

The CDR3 contains 16 residues. Germline V gene sequence: CDR1 SQVTM, CDR2 ANQGSEA. This TCR was recovered from a man in his sixties in good health. The sample taken for sequencing was blood. The rearrangement links TRBV29-1 to TRBJ1-2, with 8 bases identical to TRBD1. The CDR3 sequence: CSVAGQDPMGLYDYTF. CDR3 DNA: TGCAGCGTTGCGGGACAGGATCCAATGGGGCTCTATGACTACACCTTC.